This TCR beta chain was identified during a study of blood T cells in healthy people across ages. Study-wide findings and caveats: PBMC samples, being unsorted, prevented any conclusive comparison of naive and antigen-experienced cells.

As regards this clonotype: Its target is unknown.

Donors were healthy Caucasian individuals from Russia aged about 6 to 90. The authors ran a second PCR of about 7 to 12 cycles using a sample-barcoded 5' primer and a J-beta primer mix. Using its own MiXCR run on the 5' RACE reads, TCRdb lists one record per CDR3 protein. The data show fewer than 1.5 million distinct CDR3 sequences, 42% seen once. This CDR3 has 15 residues. The trim removed 1 base at V and 1 base at J, leaving 2 bases unmatched. Per the germline V gene, CDR1 is MNHEY and CDR2 is SMNVEV (reference sequence). The chain carries TRBV27 and TRBJ2-3; 7 nucleotides match TRBD2. Material for sequencing was blood. The clonotype originates from a woman aged 18-30 years in good health. The CDR3 reads CASSLWAGGTDTQYF. The CDR3 DNA sequence: TGTGCCAGCAGTTTATGGGCGGGGGGCACAGATACGCAGTATTTT.